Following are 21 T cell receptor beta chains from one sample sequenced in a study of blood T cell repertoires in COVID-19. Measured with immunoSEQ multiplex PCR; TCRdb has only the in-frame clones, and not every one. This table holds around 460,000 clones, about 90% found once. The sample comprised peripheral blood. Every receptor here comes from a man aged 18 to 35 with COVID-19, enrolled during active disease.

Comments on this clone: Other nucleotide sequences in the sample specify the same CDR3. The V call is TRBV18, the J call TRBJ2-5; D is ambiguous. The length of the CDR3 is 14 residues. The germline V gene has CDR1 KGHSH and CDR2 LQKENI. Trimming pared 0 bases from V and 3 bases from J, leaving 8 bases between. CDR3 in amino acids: CASSPPSRKETQYF. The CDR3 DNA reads TGTGCCAGCTCACCACCGTCCAGGAAAGAGACCCAGTACTTC.

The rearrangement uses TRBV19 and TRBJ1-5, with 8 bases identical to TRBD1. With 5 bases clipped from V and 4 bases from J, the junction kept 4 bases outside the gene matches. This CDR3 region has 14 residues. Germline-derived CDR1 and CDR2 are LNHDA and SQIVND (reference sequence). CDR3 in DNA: TGTGCCAGTAGTCCCAGGACAGGGAATCAGCCCCAGCATTTT. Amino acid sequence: CASSPRTGNQPQHF.

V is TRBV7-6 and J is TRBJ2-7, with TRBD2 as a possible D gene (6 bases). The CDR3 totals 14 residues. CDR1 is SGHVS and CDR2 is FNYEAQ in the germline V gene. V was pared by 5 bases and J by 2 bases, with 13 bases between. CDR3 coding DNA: TGTGCCAGCAGCCTCGAGGAGGGTCCCTACGAGCAGTACTTC. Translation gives CASSLEEGPYEQYF.

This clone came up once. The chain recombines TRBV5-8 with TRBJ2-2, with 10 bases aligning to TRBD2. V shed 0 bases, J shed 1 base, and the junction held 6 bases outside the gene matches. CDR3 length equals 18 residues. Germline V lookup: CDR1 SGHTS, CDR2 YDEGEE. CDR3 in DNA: TGTGCCAGCAGCTTGGCCGTCACTAGCGGGATGAACACCGGGGAGCTGTTTTTT. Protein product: CASSLAVTSGMNTGELFF.

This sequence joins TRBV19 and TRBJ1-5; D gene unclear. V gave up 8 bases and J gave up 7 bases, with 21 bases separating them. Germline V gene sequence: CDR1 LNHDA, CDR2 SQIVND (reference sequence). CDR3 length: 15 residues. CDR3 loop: CASYVGGGFGQPQHF. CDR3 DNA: TGTGCCAGTTATGTTGGCGGAGGGTTCGGGCAGCCCCAGCATTTT.

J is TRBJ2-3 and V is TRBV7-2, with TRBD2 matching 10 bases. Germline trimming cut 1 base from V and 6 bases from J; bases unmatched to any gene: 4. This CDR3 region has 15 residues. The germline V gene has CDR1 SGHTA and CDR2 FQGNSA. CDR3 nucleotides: TGTGCCAGCAGCTTAGGAGGAGCGGGAGGGGATACGCAGTATTTT. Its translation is CASSLGGAGGDTQYF.

CDR3 sequence reads: CASSSLGQGNGYTF. CDR3 sequence (DNA): TGTGCCAGCTCATCTTTAGGACAGGGGAATGGCTACACCTTC. The chain carries TRBV18 and TRBJ1-2; TRBD1 aligns across 9 bases. Germline V gives CDR1 KGHSH, CDR2 LQKENI. V lost 5 bases to trimming and J lost 6 bases; unmatched junction nucleotides: 7. This CDR3 is built from 14 residues.

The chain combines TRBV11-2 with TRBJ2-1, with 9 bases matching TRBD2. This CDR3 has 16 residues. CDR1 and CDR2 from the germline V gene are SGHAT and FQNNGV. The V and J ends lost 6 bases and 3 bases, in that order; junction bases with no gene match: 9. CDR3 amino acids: CASRRVSGGIYNEQFF. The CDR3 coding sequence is TGTGCCAGCAGGAGGGTTAGCGGGGGAATCTACAATGAGCAGTTCTTC.

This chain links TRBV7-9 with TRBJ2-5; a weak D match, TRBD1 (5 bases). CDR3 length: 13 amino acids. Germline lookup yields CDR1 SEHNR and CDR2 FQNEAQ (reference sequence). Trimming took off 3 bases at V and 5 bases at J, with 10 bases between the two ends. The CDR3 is CASSLEGVETQYF. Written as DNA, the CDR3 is TGTGCCAGCAGCTTGGAAGGGGTGGAGACCCAGTACTTC.

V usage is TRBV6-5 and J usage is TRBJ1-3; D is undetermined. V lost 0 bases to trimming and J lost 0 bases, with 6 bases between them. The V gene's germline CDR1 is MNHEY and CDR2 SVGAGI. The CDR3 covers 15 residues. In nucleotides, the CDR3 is TGTGCCAGCAGTTACTCGCTGCGCTCTGGAAACACCATATATTTT. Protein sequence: CASSYSLRSGNTIYF.

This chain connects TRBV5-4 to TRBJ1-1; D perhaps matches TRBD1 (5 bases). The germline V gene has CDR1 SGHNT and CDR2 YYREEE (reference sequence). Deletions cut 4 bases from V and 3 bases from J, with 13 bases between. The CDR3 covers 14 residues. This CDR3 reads CASSPQEGDTEAFF. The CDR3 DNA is TGTGCCAGCAGCCCCCAGGAAGGGGACACTGAAGCTTTCTTT.

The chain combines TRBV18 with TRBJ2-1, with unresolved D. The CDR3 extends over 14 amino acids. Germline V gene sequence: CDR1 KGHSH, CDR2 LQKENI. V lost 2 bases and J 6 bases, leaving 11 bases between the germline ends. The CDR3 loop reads CASSPSGGGNEQFF. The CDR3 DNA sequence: TGTGCCAGCTCACCAAGTGGCGGTGGCAATGAGCAGTTCTTC.

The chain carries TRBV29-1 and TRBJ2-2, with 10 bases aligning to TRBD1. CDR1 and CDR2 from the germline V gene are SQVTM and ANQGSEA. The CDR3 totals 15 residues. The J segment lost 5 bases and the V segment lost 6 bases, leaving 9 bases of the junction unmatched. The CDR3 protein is CSVLTLGQGTGELFF. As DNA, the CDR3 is TGCAGCGTCCTGACTTTGGGACAGGGGACCGGGGAGCTGTTTTTT.

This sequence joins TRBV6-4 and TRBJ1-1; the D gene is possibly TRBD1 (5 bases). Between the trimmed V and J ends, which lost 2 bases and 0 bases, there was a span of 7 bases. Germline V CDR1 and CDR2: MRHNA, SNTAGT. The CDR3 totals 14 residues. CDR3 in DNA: TGTGCCAGCAGTGACCAGGGTATGAACACTGAAGCTTTCTTT. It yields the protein CASSDQGMNTEAFF.

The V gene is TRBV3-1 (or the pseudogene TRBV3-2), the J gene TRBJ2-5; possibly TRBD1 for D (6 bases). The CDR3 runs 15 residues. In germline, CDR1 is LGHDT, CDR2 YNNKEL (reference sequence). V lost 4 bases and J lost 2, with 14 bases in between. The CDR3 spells CASSPMRQVQETQYF. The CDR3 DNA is TGTGCCAGCAGCCCAATGCGACAGGTTCAAGAGACCCAGTACTTC.

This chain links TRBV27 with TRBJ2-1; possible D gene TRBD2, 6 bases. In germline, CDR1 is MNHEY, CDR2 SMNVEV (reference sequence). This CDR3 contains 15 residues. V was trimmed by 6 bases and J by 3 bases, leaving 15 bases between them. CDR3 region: CASSPGLALYNEQFF. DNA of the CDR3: TGTGCCAGCAGCCCGGGACTTGCCCTCTACAATGAGCAGTTCTTC.

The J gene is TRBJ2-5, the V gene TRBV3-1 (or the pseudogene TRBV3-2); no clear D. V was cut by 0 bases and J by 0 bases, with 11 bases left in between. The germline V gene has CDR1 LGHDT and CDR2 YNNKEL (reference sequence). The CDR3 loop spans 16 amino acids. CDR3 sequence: CASSQDSVGNQETQYF. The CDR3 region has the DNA TGTGCCAGCAGCCAAGATAGTGTCGGTAACCAAGAGACCCAGTACTTC.

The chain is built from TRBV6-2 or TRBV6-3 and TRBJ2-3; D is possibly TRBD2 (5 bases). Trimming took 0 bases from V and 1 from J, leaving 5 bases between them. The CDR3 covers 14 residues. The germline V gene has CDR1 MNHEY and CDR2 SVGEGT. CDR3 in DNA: TGTGCCAGCAGTTACTCTAGCGGCACAGATACGCAGTATTTT. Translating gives CASSYSSGTDTQYF.

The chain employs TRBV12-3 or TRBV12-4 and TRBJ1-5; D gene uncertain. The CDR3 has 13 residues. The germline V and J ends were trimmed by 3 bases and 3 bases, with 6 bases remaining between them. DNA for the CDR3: TGTGCCAGCAGTTTCCAGTACAATCAGCCCCAGCATTTT. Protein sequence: CASSFQYNQPQHF.

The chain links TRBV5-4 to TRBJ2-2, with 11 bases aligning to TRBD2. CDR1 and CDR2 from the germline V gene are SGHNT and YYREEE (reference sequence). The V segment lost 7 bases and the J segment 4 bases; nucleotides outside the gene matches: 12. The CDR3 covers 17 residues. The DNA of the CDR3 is TGTGCCAGCGGCATGGGACTAGCGGAACTACCCACCGGGGAGCTGTTTTTT. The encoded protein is CASGMGLAELPTGELFF.

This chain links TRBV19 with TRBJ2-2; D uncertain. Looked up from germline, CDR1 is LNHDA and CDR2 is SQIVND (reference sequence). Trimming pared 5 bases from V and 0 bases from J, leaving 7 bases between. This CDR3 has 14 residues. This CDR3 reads CASSYSANTGELFF. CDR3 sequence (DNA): TGTGCCAGTAGTTATTCAGCGAACACCGGGGAGCTGTTTTTT. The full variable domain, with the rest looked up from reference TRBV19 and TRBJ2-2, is DGGITQSPKYLFRKEGQNVTLSCEQNLNHDAMYWYRQDPGQGLRLIYYSQIVNDFQKGDIAEGYSVSREKKESFPLTVTSAQKNPTAFYLCASSYSANTGELFFGEGSRLTVL.